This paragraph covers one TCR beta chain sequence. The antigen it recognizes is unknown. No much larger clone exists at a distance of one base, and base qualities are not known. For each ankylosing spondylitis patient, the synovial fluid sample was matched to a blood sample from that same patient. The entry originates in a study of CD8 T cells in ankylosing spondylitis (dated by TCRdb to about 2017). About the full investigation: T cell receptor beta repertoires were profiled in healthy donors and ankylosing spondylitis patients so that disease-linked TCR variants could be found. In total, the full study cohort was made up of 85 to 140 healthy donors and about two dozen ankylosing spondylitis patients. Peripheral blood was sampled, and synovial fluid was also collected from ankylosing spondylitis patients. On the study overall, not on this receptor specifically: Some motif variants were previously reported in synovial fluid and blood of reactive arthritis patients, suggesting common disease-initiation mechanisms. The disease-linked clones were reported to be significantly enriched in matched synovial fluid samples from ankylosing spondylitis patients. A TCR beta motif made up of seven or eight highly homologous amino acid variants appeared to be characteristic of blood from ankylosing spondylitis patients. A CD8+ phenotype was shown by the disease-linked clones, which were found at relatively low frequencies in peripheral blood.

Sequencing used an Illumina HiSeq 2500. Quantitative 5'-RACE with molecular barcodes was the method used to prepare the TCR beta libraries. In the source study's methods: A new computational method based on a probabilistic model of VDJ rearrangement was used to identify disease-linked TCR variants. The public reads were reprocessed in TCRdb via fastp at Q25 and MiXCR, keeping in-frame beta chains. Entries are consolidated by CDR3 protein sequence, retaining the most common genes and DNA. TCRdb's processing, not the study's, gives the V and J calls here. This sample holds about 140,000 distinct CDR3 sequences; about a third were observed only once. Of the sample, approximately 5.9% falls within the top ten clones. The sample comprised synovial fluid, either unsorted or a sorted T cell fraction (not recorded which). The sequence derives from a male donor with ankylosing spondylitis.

The DNA is as follows: TGTGCCAGCAGCTTAGCTCACAATGAGCAGTTCTTC. Its protein is CASSLAHNEQFF. This chain is built from TRBV7-9 and TRBJ2-1; a confident D gene designation cannot be given. V drops 0 bases and J drops 5 bases, leaving 2 bases in between. Taken from the germline V gene (reference sequence), the CDR1 and CDR2 loops are SEHNR and FQNEAQ. The CDR3 runs 12 residues from the cysteine to the phenylalanine. Just the 36-base CDR3 DNA is kept, in frame starting at base 1.